This is a list of T cell receptor beta chains from one sample in a study of T cell repertoires in cytomegalovirus infection. TCRdb independently ran MiXCR on the reads; one entry per CDR3 protein. The data show 60,000 to 75,000 distinct CDR3 sequences, with 22% seen just once and approximately 79% held by the top ten. These receptors are not linked to any known antigen. Sequenced: PBMCs, sequenced either directly or after in vitro stimulation (not recorded which). Receptors originate from a human donor in good health (CMV status not recorded). Some clones in this sample may be carry-over from other donors' samples. Each CDR3 is given with its conserved first and last residue. The D gene is left open where the match is weak. Clone size is stated in some rows and not others, as once, few, many or a class when expanded.

V gene	J gene	D gene	clone size	CDR3 DNA	CDR3 protein
TRBV28	TRBJ1-2	TRBD1	.	TGTGCCAGCAGTCAACACGGGACAGGGGGCCGCTACACCTTC	CASSQHGTGGRYTF
TRBV14	TRBJ1-3	.	.	TGTGCCAGCAGCCAAGATAATGGAAACACCATATATTTT	CASSQDNGNTIYF
TRBV19	TRBJ2-7	.	few	TGTGCCAGTAAAGGGACATTCAGCTCCTACGAGCAGTACTTC	CASKGTFSSYEQYF
TRBV7-8	TRBJ2-7	.	few	TGTGCCAGCAGCCCCCCAGGCACAACTTTCTACGAGCAGTACTTC	CASSPPGTTFYEQYF
TRBV29-1	TRBJ1-1	.	.	TGCAGCGTTACGGTAGGAATGAACACTGAAGCTTTCTTT	CSVTVGMNTEAFF
TRBV10-3	TRBJ2-1	TRBD1	few	TGTGCCATCAGTGCTTCGTCTCACCGGGACAGACCTAACAATGAGCAGTTCTTC	CAISASSHRDRPNNEQFF
TRBV6-1	TRBJ2-2	.	many	TGTGCCAGCAGTGAATTGTTGAACACCGGGGAGCTGTTTTTT	CASSELLNTGELFF
TRBV6-1	TRBJ2-1	TRBD2	.	TGTGCCAGCAGTGTTACTAGCGGGGGGTACAATGAGCAGTTCTTC	CASSVTSGGYNEQFF
TRBV7-2	TRBJ2-2	TRBD1	many	TGTGCCAGCAGCAGGGACAGTTCCACCGGGGAGCTGTTTTTT	CASSRDSSTGELFF
TRBV11-1	TRBJ2-7	TRBD2	few	TGTGCCAGCAGCCTCCAGACTAGCGGTGACTACGAGCAGTACTTC	CASSLQTSGDYEQYF
TRBV5-6	TRBJ1-1	.	.	TGTGCCAGCAGCTTGAATAGCCGTGAAGCTTTCTTT	CASSLNSREAFF
TRBV18	TRBJ1-1	.	.	TGTGCCAGCTCCCGGGACATTGGGGGGAACACTGAAGCTTTCTTT	CASSRDIGGNTEAFF
TRBV7-2	TRBJ1-2	.	.	TGTGCCAGCACAGGCGGCTACCAATATTATGGCTACACCTTC	CASTGGYQYYGYTF
TRBV15	TRBJ2-3	.	.	TGTGCCACCAGCCCCGGACTATCTACGGATACGCAGTATTTT	CATSPGLSTDTQYF
TRBV6-2/TRBV6-3	TRBJ1-1	TRBD1	few	TGTGCCAGCAACCCCGAGCCACAGGGGGCCCTGAACACTGAAGCTTTCTTT	CASNPEPQGALNTEAFF
TRBV6-5	TRBJ2-1	TRBD1	.	TGTGCCAGCAGTTCTTTGACAGGGACCTACAATGAGCAGTTCTTC	CASSSLTGTYNEQFF
TRBV6-4	TRBJ1-2	.	.	TGTGCCAGCAGTTCGGACACCTATGGCTACACCTTC	CASSSDTYGYTF
TRBV10-3	TRBJ1-2	.	.	TGTGCCATCGGTATTGGTCAGGGATATGGCTACACCTTC	CAIGIGQGYGYTF
TRBV4-1	TRBJ2-1	TRBD1	once	TGCGCCAGCAGCCAATCCGGGACAGGGGGGAATGAGCAGTTCTTC	CASSQSGTGGNEQFF
TRBV12-3/TRBV12-4	TRBJ2-1	TRBD2	.	TGTGCCGCGGGGACTAGCGGGAGTAGTGAGCAGTTCTTC	CAAGTSGSSEQFF
TRBV27	TRBJ1-1	TRBD1	.	TGTGCCAGCACCCGGACAGGGAACACTGAAGCTTTCTTT	CASTRTGNTEAFF
TRBV5-1	TRBJ2-1	TRBD2	.	TGCGCCAGCAGCTGGGGGGGGGATAGCGAGGCCAAGTTCTTC	CASSWGGDSEAKFF
TRBV7-2	TRBJ2-1	.	many	TGTGCCAGCAGCCGAGGGGCGGGGGCGTCCCGGGGCTACAATGAGCAGTTCTTC	CASSRGAGASRGYNEQFF
TRBV19	TRBJ2-3	.	.	TGTGCCAGTAGTAGGGCAGCAACAGATACGCAGTATTTT	CASSRAATDTQYF
TRBV14	TRBJ2-1	.	.	TGTGCCAGCAGCCGCGATGAGAGGGGAAGCGACGAGCAGTTCTTC	CASSRDERGSDEQFF
TRBV7-2	TRBJ2-1	.	few	TGTGCCAGCAGCCCTAATTACAATGAGCAGTTCTTC	CASSPNYNEQFF
TRBV4-3	TRBJ1-2	.	few	TGCGCCAGCAGCCAAGACAGGGGTGACTATGGCTACACCTTC	CASSQDRGDYGYTF
TRBV2	TRBJ1-5	.	.	TGTGCCAGCAGTGACAGCTATAGCAATCAGCCCCAGCATTTT	CASSDSYSNQPQHF
TRBV6-2/TRBV6-3	TRBJ2-2	TRBD2	once	TGTGCCAGCAGCCCAAGCGGGATCTCAACCTACACCGGGGAGCTGTTTTTT	CASSPSGISTYTGELFF
TRBV7-2	TRBJ2-5	.	many	TGTGCCAGCAGCTTACAGGGTTACCAAGAGACCCAGTACTTC	CASSLQGYQETQYF
TRBV5-5	TRBJ1-6	.	few	TGTGCCAGCAGCTTGTTGTCCAGGGGCAATTCACCCCTCCACTTT	CASSLLSRGNSPLHF
TRBV6-1	TRBJ2-7	.	few	TGTGCCAGCAGCCACCCCTTCGGGGAGCAGTACTTC	CASSHPFGEQYF
TRBV6-5	TRBJ1-2	TRBD1	.	TGTGCCAGCAGTCCCCTGACAGGGTATGGCTACACCTTC	CASSPLTGYGYTF
TRBV29-1	TRBJ2-7	TRBD1	.	TGCAGCGCTAGAAGGCAGGGGGCCAACTACGAGCAGTACTTC	CSARRQGANYEQYF
TRBV2	TRBJ2-2	TRBD1	.	TGTGCCGGCGCCGACAGGGTCCGGGGGGAGCTGTTTTTT	CAGADRVRGELFF
TRBV27	TRBJ2-3	.	.	TGTGCCAGCAGTTATTCACCTAGCACAGATACGCAGTATTTT	CASSYSPSTDTQYF
TRBV27	TRBJ2-7	.	few	TGTGCCAGCAGTTTATCGCACCAGGACGAAACGTACGAGCAGTACTTC	CASSLSHQDETYEQYF
TRBV10-3	TRBJ2-7	TRBD1	once	TGTGCCATCAGTGAAGAGACAGGGGGTTGGTACGAGCAGTACTTC	CAISEETGGWYEQYF
TRBV7-2	TRBJ2-1	.	.	TGTGCCAGCAGCTTACATCCCCGCGCCAATGAGCAGTTCTTC	CASSLHPRANEQFF
TRBV6-2/TRBV6-3	TRBJ2-5	TRBD2	.	TGTGCCAGCACGACTAGCGGGAGGCCAGAGACCCAGTACTTC	CASTTSGRPETQYF